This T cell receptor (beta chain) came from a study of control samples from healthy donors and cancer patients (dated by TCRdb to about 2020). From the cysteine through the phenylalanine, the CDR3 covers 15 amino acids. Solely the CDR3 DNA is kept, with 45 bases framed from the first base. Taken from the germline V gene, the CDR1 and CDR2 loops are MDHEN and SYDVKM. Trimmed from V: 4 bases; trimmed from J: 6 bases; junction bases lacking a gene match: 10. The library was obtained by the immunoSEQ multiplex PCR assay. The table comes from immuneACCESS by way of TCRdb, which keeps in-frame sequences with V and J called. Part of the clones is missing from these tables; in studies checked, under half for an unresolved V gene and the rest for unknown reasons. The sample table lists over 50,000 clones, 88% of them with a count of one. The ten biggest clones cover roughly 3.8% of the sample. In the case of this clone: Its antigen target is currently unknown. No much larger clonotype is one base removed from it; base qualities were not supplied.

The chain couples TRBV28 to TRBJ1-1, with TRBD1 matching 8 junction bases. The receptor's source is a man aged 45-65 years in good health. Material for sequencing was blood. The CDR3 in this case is CASSSRTGGYAEAFF. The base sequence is TGTGCCAGCAGTTCCCGAACAGGGGGGTACGCTGAAGCTTTCTTT.